The clone carrying this T cell receptor (beta chain) showed up just a few times. Its antigen remains unknown. CDR3 size: 17 residues. The ends were cut back, 1 base at V and 5 bases at J, with 15 bases in the middle. CDR1 is SEHNR, CDR2 FQNEAQ, per germline (reference sequence). The Oncomine TCR Beta short-read assay generated sequence data from the DNA of cultured CD4+ T cells. The authors extracted genomic DNA from cultured CD4+ T cells. TCRdb fed the PCR reads into MiXCR, producing one record per CDR3 protein. The table shows about 10,000 distinct CDR3 sequences, with roughly 30% occurring only once. The sample comes from a study of vaccination and CD4 T cells after COVID-19. The treatment: approximately 9-day PBMC culture with coronavirus spike peptide pools or control peptides (ViraFEST assay). CD4+ T cells that came from the unexposed donor were collected before the COVID-19 pandemic (2011-2018). The ViraFEST method relied on peptide pools to expand antigen-specific T cells, followed by TCR sequencing. Four cold-coronavirus spikes and SARS-CoV-2 S/N served to probe CD4+ T cells taken from unexposed donors, cells permitting.

Sequencing used CD4+ T cells from blood, cultured in vitro. The V gene is TRBV7-9, the J gene TRBJ1-6; D is perhaps TRBD1 (6 bases). This receptor was identified in a human donor in good health. Here the CDR3 DNA reads TGTGCCAGCAGCTTAGGTCTAATTGGACAGCATAATTCACCCCTCCACTTT. This gives the protein CASSLGLIGQHNSPLHF.